These 15 T cell receptor beta chains share one sample of origin, sequenced in a study of cytomegalovirus exposure and HLA in healthy donors. The PCR employed 60 Vbeta primers together with 13 Jbeta primers. Measured with immunoSEQ multiplex PCR; TCRdb has only the in-frame clones, and not every one. The sample contains more than 95,000 clones, about 70% of which appear only once. Sequencing input: PBMCs. The receptors derive from a woman in her sixties or seventies in good health and CMV-seropositive.

The chain combines TRBV11-2 with TRBJ2-2; D is possibly TRBD1 (5 bases). The germline V and J ends were trimmed by 10 bases and 4 bases, with 22 bases remaining between them. Germline V CDR1 and CDR2: SGHAT, FQNNGV. This CDR3 has 16 residues. CDR3 in amino acids: CATPRLLQGATGELFF. CDR3 nucleotides: TGTGCCACTCCCCGATTGCTCCAGGGCGCCACCGGGGAGCTGTTTTTT.

The J gene is TRBJ2-5, the V gene TRBV10-3, with 7 positions matching TRBD1. The J call is uncertain, as TRBJ2-7 better fits the DNA end. Per germline, CDR1 ENHRY and CDR2 SYGVKD. The CDR3 contains 18 residues. In DNA form, the CDR3 reads TGTGCCATCAACCTAGGGCGCGACGGGACAGCCAGAACCTACGAGCAGTACTTC. Translation gives CAINLGRDGTARTYEQYF.

The rearrangement joins TRBV30 to TRBJ1-1; 10 nucleotides align to TRBD1. Looked up from germline, CDR1 is GTSNPN and CDR2 is SVGIG (reference sequence). This CDR3 is 14 amino acids long. J gave up 5 bases and V 2 bases, and 5 bases lay outside the gene matches. This CDR3 reads CAWSRQGAGTEAFF. The CDR3 bases are TGTGCCTGGAGTCGACAGGGGGCGGGTACTGAAGCTTTCTTT.

V and J are TRBV10-2 and TRBJ1-2, with D hard to call. CDR1 is WSHSY, CDR2 SAAADI, per germline. V was cut by 6 bases and J by 4 bases, with 15 bases left in between. The CDR3 is made up of 14 amino acids. The CDR3 DNA reads as TGCGCCAGCAGCCTGACTGCGTCCTCCTATGGCTACACCTTC. Amino acid sequence: CASSLTASSYGYTF.

This clone was observed a handful of times. The genes are TRBV4-2 and TRBJ1-3; D may be TRBD1 (6 bases). Per germline, CDR1 LGHNA and CDR2 YNFKEQ. This CDR3 has 15 residues. V dropped 0 bases and J dropped 2 bases, with 8 bases sitting between them. Here the CDR3 reads CASSQDGGTGNTIYF. The CDR3 DNA is TGTGCCAGCAGCCAAGATGGGGGCACTGGAAACACCATATATTTT.

The chain is built from TRBV18 and TRBJ1-6, with D unclear. The CDR3 contains 15 residues. V was shortened by 6 bases and J by 8 bases, with 17 bases between the two germline ends. CDR1 is KGHSH and CDR2 is LQKENI in the germline V gene. In nucleotides, the CDR3 is TGTGCCAGCTCGCGGGCCCCTCCGCAGGATTCACCCCTCCACTTT. Protein product: CASSRAPPQDSPLHF.

V and J are TRBV15 and TRBJ2-7; TRBD2 aligns across 7 bases. This CDR3 contains 16 residues. CDR1 and CDR2 from the germline V gene are LNHNV and YYDKDF (reference sequence). The J segment lost 2 bases and the V segment lost 0 bases, leaving 7 bases of the junction unmatched. CDR3 nucleotides: TGTGCCACCAGCAGAGATTTGGCGGGAGCAACCTACGAGCAGTACTTC. Its protein is CATSRDLAGATYEQYF.

The rearrangement joins TRBV7-2 to TRBJ2-3; possible D gene TRBD1, 5 bases. Germline CDR1 SGHTA, CDR2 FQGNSA. V lost 0 bases and J lost 4, with 11 bases in between. The CDR3 runs to 15 residues. The CDR3 sequence: CASSLAAGMADTQYF. The CDR3 coding sequence is TGTGCCAGCAGCTTAGCGGCAGGGATGGCAGATACGCAGTATTTT.

The chain couples TRBV15 to TRBJ1-3; tentatively, D is TRBD1 (6 bases). Trimming removed 3 bases at V and 4 bases at J, with 13 bases between. CDR3 length equals 15 residues. The germline V gene has CDR1 LNHNV and CDR2 YYDKDF (reference sequence). CDR3 DNA: TGTGCCACCAGCAGGGTTCAGGGGTTAGGAAACACCATATATTTT. This translates into CATSRVQGLGNTIYF.

The CDR3 is CASSQGQGNGEQYF. Written as DNA, the CDR3 is TGTGCCAGCAGCCAAGGTCAGGGGAATGGCGAGCAGTACTTC. The chain joins TRBV7-8 to TRBJ2-7, with D perhaps matching TRBD1 (6 bases). The V end was cut by 5 bases, the J end by 6 bases, with 17 bases between. There are 14 residues in the CDR3. Per germline, CDR1 SGHVS and CDR2 FQNEAQ.

The chain recombines TRBV30 with TRBJ1-4, with D possibly TRBD1 on 5 matching bases. This CDR3 has 14 amino acids. The ends were cut back, 8 bases at V and 8 bases at J, with 21 bases in the middle. Germline-derived CDR1 and CDR2 are GTSNPN and SVGIG (reference sequence). In DNA, the CDR3 is TGTGCCCGGACCCAACGCGGGGGTAACGAAAAACTGTTTTTT. Its protein product is CARTQRGGNEKLFF.

This clone was counted between two and nine times. CDR3 coding DNA: TGTGCTAGCCGGGACAGGGCTTTCACAGATACGCAGTATTTT. Translating gives CASRDRAFTDTQYF. This chain uses TRBV12-5 with TRBJ2-3; 9 bases fit TRBD1. The length of the CDR3 is 14 residues. Trimming cost V 9 bases and J 2 bases; bases outside gene matches: 6. CDR1 LGHNT and CDR2 FRNRAP come from the germline V gene.

V usage is TRBV9 and J usage is TRBJ2-3; unclear D gene. The germline gives CDR1 SGDLS, CDR2 YYNGEE. CDR3 size: 13 residues. V lost 0 bases, J lost 5 bases, and 7 bases lay in between. The CDR3 sequence: CASSVGTGDTQYF. DNA for the CDR3: TGTGCCAGCAGCGTAGGTACGGGAGATACGCAGTATTTT.

The V call is TRBV28, the J call TRBJ1-3; tentatively, D is TRBD1 (5 bases). Per germline, CDR1 MDHEN and CDR2 SYDVKM. This CDR3 is built from 16 residues. V dropped 4 bases and J dropped 0 bases, with 13 bases sitting between them. CDR3 nucleotide sequence: TGTGCCAGCAGTTCAACACAGGTGAACTCTGGAAACACCATATATTTT. Translation gives CASSSTQVNSGNTIYF.

The chain links TRBV28 to TRBJ1-2, with TRBD1 matching over 7 bases. The germline V gene encodes CDR1 MDHEN and CDR2 SYDVKM. The CDR3 runs to 14 residues. The V segment lost 6 bases and the J segment 3 bases; nucleotides outside the gene matches: 7. CDR3 region: CASRLAGTDYGYTF. CDR3 bases: TGTGCCAGCAGGCTGGCCGGGACAGACTATGGCTACACCTTC.